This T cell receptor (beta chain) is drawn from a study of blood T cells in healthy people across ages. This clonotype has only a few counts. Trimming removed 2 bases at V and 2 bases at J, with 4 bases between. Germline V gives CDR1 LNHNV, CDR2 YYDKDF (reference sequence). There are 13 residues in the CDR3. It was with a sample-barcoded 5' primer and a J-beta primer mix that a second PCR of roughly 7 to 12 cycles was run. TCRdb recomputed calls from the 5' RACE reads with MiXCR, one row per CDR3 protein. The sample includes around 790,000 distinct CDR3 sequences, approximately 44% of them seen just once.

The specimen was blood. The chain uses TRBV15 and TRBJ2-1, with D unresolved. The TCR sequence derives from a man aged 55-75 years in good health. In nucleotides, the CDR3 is TGTGCCACCAGCAGAACCCCCTACAATGAGCAGTTCTTC. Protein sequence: CATSRTPYNEQFF.